These 30 T cell receptor beta chains share one sample of origin, sequenced in a study of T cell changes during pregnancy in multiple sclerosis (dated by TCRdb to about 2019). The library was generated by the immunoSEQ multiplex PCR assay. TCRdb took this table from immuneACCESS and kept in-frame rearrangements with V and J called. Such tables lack part of the clones; where checked against another copy, unresolved V genes explain under half of the gap, and the rest is unexplained. The table for this sample lists about 100,000 clones; 90% to 95% of them were counted only once. The biggest ten clones account for around 1.2% of the sample. The specimen was peripheral blood, collected in the second trimester of pregnancy. Receptors originate from a female donor with multiple sclerosis, enrolled in a pregnancy study.

The chain has TRBV28 and TRBJ1-1; D not resolved. The CDR3 spans 10 residues. CDR1 is MDHEN and CDR2 is SYDVKM in the germline V gene. V shed 10 bases and J shed 5 bases, with 8 bases lying between them. The CDR3 loop is CATHGTEAFF. CDR3 nucleotide sequence: TGTGCCACCCACGGGACTGAAGCTTTCTTT.

The V and J genes are TRBV2 and TRBJ1-5; no reliable D call. The CDR3 totals 15 residues. The V end was cut by 3 bases, the J end by 4 bases, with 13 bases between. Germline V gene sequence: CDR1 SNHLY, CDR2 FYNNEI. CDR3 sequence: CASSESGLGNQPQHF. The DNA of the CDR3 is TGTGCCAGCAGTGAGAGCGGCTTGGGGAATCAGCCCCAGCATTTT.

The V call is TRBV15, the J call TRBJ2-3; 8 nucleotides line up with TRBD1. This CDR3 has 16 amino acids. The V segment lost 3 bases and the J segment 3 bases; nucleotides outside the gene matches: 8. Looked up from germline, CDR1 is LNHNV and CDR2 is YYDKDF (reference sequence). The CDR3 sequence: CATSSLPGDRTDTQYF. CDR3 DNA: TGTGCCACCAGCAGTCTCCCGGGGGACAGGACAGATACGCAGTATTTT.

The rearrangement uses TRBV11-3 and TRBJ2-7; D might be TRBD1 (6 bases). The CDR3 length is 15 residues. The V gene's germline CDR1 is SGHNT and CDR2 YENEEA. V was trimmed by 3 bases and J by 2 bases, leaving 14 bases between them. The CDR3 sequence is CASSLRQGPTYEQYF. As DNA, the CDR3 is TGTGCCAGCAGCTTGAGGCAGGGGCCTACCTACGAGCAGTACTTC.

Turning to this clone: Other DNA sequences within the sample encode an identical CDR3. V usage is TRBV2 and J usage is TRBJ1-3; D is possibly TRBD1 (5 bases). The germline CDR1 and CDR2 sequences are SNHLY and FYNNEI. The CDR3 length is 14 residues. Deletions cut 3 bases from V and 4 bases from J, with 10 bases between. CDR3 sequence reads: CASSDRVSGNTIYF. The CDR3 nucleotides are TGTGCCAGCAGTGACAGGGTATCCGGAAACACCATATATTTT.

The V and J genes are TRBV9 and TRBJ1-3; no firm D call. The CDR3 spans 17 residues. Deletions cut 0 bases from V and 0 bases from J, with 13 bases between. Germline V lookup: CDR1 SGDLS, CDR2 YYNGEE. Here the CDR3 DNA reads TGTGCCAGCAGCGTAGCTACGGGAATCAGCTCTGGAAACACCATATATTTT. Amino acid sequence: CASSVATGISSGNTIYF.

The J gene is TRBJ2-7, the V gene TRBV28; D not resolved. Trimming stripped 1 base from V and 4 bases from J, with 11 bases between. Germline V gene lookup returns CDR1 MDHEN and CDR2 SYDVKM. The length of the CDR3 is 14 residues. CDR3 sequence (DNA): TGTGCCAGCAGTTTATTGAAGAGTTGGTACGAGCAGTACTTC. This gives the protein CASSLLKSWYEQYF.

This clone was counted a few times. This sequence joins TRBV10-3 and TRBJ1-2; possible D gene TRBD1, 5 bases. Trimming took 5 bases from V and 0 from J, leaving 13 bases between them. CDR1 and CDR2 from the germline V gene are ENHRY and SYGVKD. The CDR3 sequence is 15 residues long. The CDR3 DNA follows: TGTGCCATCAGTCCGGACACACTCGCTAACTATGGCTACACCTTC. This gives the protein CAISPDTLANYGYTF.

The V gene is TRBV7-2, the J gene TRBJ2-1; D call uncertain. Germline V gives CDR1 SGHTA, CDR2 FQGNSA. V was clipped by 2 bases and J by 2 bases, with 7 bases between them. The length of the CDR3 is 14 residues. The CDR3 sequence: CASSLFPTYNEQFF. CDR3 coding DNA: TGTGCCAGCAGCTTATTTCCCACCTACAATGAGCAGTTCTTC.

This chain links TRBV15 with TRBJ2-1, with D possibly TRBD2 on 6 matching bases. The CDR3 is 15 residues long. The V end was cut by 6 bases, the J end by 4 bases, with 16 bases between. The germline gives CDR1 LNHNV, CDR2 YYDKDF (reference sequence). CDR3 DNA sequence: TGTGCCACCAGGATCCGGGGAGCGGGTTACAATGAGCAGTTCTTC. This encodes CATRIRGAGYNEQFF. Using reference TRBV15 and TRBJ2-1 for the parts outside the CDR3, the full variable domain is DAMVIQNPRYQVTQFGKPVTLSCSQTLNHNVMYWYQQKSSQAPKLLFHYYDKDFNNEADTPDNFQSRRPNTSFCFLDIRSPGLGDTAMYLCATRIRGAGYNEQFFGPGTRLTVL.

The chain combines TRBV7-9 with TRBJ1-4; 10 bases match TRBD1. This CDR3 is built from 17 residues. The ends lost 4 bases at V and 0 bases at J; junction bases unmatched: 5. Germline assignment: CDR1 SEHNR and CDR2 FQNEAQ (reference sequence). Here the CDR3 DNA reads TGTGCCAGCAGCTGGGGACAGGGGATTGCAACTAATGAAAAACTGTTTTTT. As protein: CASSWGQGIATNEKLFF.

The chain couples TRBV30 to TRBJ2-5; 14 bases agree with TRBD2. J gave up 13 bases and V 7 bases, and 11 bases lay outside the gene matches. The CDR3 length is 13 residues. Per the germline V gene, CDR1 is GTSNPN and CDR2 is SVGIG (reference sequence). The CDR3 region has the DNA TGTGCCTCGACCGAAGGACTAGCGGGGGGTTGGTACTTC. Amino acids: CASTEGLAGGWYF.

This rearrangement joins TRBV25-1 to TRBJ1-2; 9 bases agree with TRBD1. The CDR3 runs to 13 residues. Germline V CDR1 and CDR2: MGHDK, SYGVNS. The trim removed 1 base at V and 8 bases at J, leaving 2 bases unmatched. The CDR3 is CASSEWTGDGYTF. The DNA for the CDR3 is TGTGCCAGCAGTGAATGGACAGGGGACGGCTACACCTTC.

This rearrangement joins TRBV5-1 to TRBJ1-6; D remains unclear. The CDR3 consists of 15 residues. V was pared by 1 base and J by 9 bases, with 14 bases between. In germline, CDR1 is SGHRS, CDR2 YFSETQ. The chain's CDR3 is CASSLQSPPSSPLHF. The CDR3 DNA reads TGCGCCAGCAGCTTGCAATCCCCCCCTAGTTCACCCCTCCACTTT.

The V gene is TRBV21-1, the J gene TRBJ2-3; the table's TRBD2 call for D was not verified on the DNA. TRBV21-1 is described as a pseudogene. CDR3 length equals 17 residues. CDR3 sequence: CASSKRPESKSTDTQYF. The CDR3 DNA sequence: TGTGCCAGCAGCAAACGCCCCGAGAGTAAAAGCACAGATACGCAGTATTTT.

J is TRBJ1-4 and V is TRBV18, with TRBD1 matching over 8 bases. CDR1 and CDR2 from the germline V gene are KGHSH and LQKENI. This CDR3 region has 14 residues. Trimming at V came to 3 bases and at J to 4 bases, leaving 1 base not matched to a gene. The CDR3 region has the DNA TGTGCCAGCTCACCGACAGGGGATAATGAAAAACTGTTTTTT. Translation gives CASSPTGDNEKLFF.

V usage is TRBV25-1 and J usage is TRBJ1-2; D perhaps matches TRBD1 (5 bases). This CDR3 is built from 13 residues. CDR1 and CDR2 from the germline V gene are MGHDK and SYGVNS. Trimming left V 6 bases short and J 6 bases short, with 14 bases between. CDR3 sequence: CASRGETGHGYTF. CDR3 coding DNA: TGTGCCAGCAGAGGGGAAACAGGACATGGCTACACCTTC.

V usage is TRBV6-1 and J usage is TRBJ2-2, with TRBD2 identical over 13 bases. CDR1 and CDR2 (germline): MNHNS, SASEGT. V shed 4 bases, J shed 4 bases, and the junction held 3 bases outside the gene matches. The length of the CDR3 is 16 residues. CDR3 region: CASSARTSGGTGELFF. The CDR3 nucleotides are TGTGCCAGCAGTGCAAGGACTAGCGGGGGCACCGGGGAGCTGTTTTTT.

This rearrangement joins TRBV6-5 to TRBJ2-7; 8 positions match TRBD1. The CDR3 runs to 14 residues. Germline V gene lookup returns CDR1 MNHEY and CDR2 SVGAGI. The junction had 4 bases not matched to a gene; V was cut back by 6 bases and J by 0 bases. CDR3: CASREDRGSYEQYF. Here the CDR3 DNA reads TGTGCCAGCAGAGAAGACAGGGGCTCCTACGAGCAGTACTTC.

The CDR3 coding sequence is TGCGCCAGCAGCGCCGGAGACCAAGATACGCAGTATTTT. Translation gives CASSAGDQDTQYF. V is TRBV10-1 and J is TRBJ2-3; D is unclear. In germline, CDR1 is WNHNN, CDR2 SYGVQD (reference sequence). Trimming left V 6 bases short and J 5 bases short, with 12 bases between. The CDR3 is 13 amino acids.

The rearrangement links TRBV7-9 to TRBJ1-2; 8 positions agree with TRBD1. The junction had 7 bases not matched to a gene; V was cut back by 4 bases and J by 6 bases. The CDR3 has 14 amino acids. Germline V gene data show CDR1 as SEHNR and CDR2 as FQNEAQ (reference sequence). CDR3 DNA sequence: TGTGCCAGCAGCTCCAGTCAGGGGGCGAATGGCTACACCTTC. Translated, it gives CASSSSQGANGYTF.

The chain recombines TRBV10-2 with TRBJ2-7; TRBD1 agrees at 9 bases. V trimming: 4 bases; J trimming: 4 bases; junction bases outside the gene matches: 2. Germline V lookup: CDR1 WSHSY, CDR2 SAAADI. The CDR3 consists of 13 residues. CDR3 sequence reads: CASSADRGYEQYF. The CDR3 DNA reads TGCGCCAGCAGTGCGGACAGGGGATACGAGCAGTACTTC.

The V and J genes are TRBV6-5 and TRBJ2-1, with D possibly TRBD2 on 6 matching bases. V shed 2 bases and J shed 4 bases, with 9 bases lying between them. The CDR3 is 14 residues long. The germline gives CDR1 MNHEY, CDR2 SVGAGI. The CDR3 here is CASSYGGAYNEQFF. In DNA, the CDR3 is TGTGCCAGCAGTTACGGCGGGGCTTACAATGAGCAGTTCTTC.

The rearrangement links TRBV7-9 to TRBJ1-4; D possibly corresponds to TRBD1 (6 bases). Germline V CDR1 and CDR2: SEHNR, FQNEAQ (reference sequence). Between the trimmed V and J ends, which lost 4 bases and 3 bases, there was a span of 18 bases. The CDR3 sequence is 17 residues long. This chain's CDR3 is CASSSRRLTGPNEKLFF. CDR3 DNA sequence: TGTGCCAGCAGCTCAAGGCGACTGACAGGTCCTAATGAAAAACTGTTTTTT.

V is TRBV7-9 and J is TRBJ1-1; tentatively, D is TRBD1 (5 bases). Germline CDR1 SEHNR, CDR2 FQNEAQ (reference sequence). This CDR3 is 14 amino acids long. The V and J ends lost 6 bases and 3 bases respectively, with 14 bases between them. The DNA of the CDR3 is TGTGCCAGCAGAGACACGGGGGGACACACTGAAGCTTTCTTT. It codes for CASRDTGGHTEAFF. The full variable domain, in which reference TRBV7-9 and TRBJ1-1 provide the parts outside the CDR3, is DTGVSQNPRHKITKRGQNVTFRCDPISEHNRLYWYRQTLGQGPEFLTYFQNEAQLEKSRLLSDRFSAERPKGSFSTLEIQRTEQGDSAMYLCASRDTGGHTEAFFGQGTRLTVV.

The V call is TRBV5-1, the J call TRBJ2-7; D is possibly TRBD2 (5 bases). Germline CDR1 reads SGHRS; CDR2 reads YFSETQ. V was trimmed by 0 bases and J by 4 bases, leaving 17 bases between them. There are 16 residues in the CDR3. This CDR3 reads CASSLGVGAAAYEQYF. The CDR3 nucleotides are TGCGCCAGCAGCTTGGGTGTGGGAGCGGCAGCTTACGAGCAGTACTTC. The full variable domain, rest sourced from reference TRBV5-1 and TRBJ2-7, is KAGVTQTPRYLIKTRGQQVTLSCSPISGHRSVSWYQQTPGQGLQFLFEYFSETQRNKGNFPGRFSGRQFSNSRSEMNVSTLELGDSALYLCASSLGVGAAAYEQYFGPGTRLTVT.

This chain joins TRBV6-6 and TRBJ2-1, with D maybe TRBD2 (6 bases). The V gene lost 7 bases and the J gene lost 7 bases, with 17 bases spanning the gap. The CDR3 sequence is 14 residues long. Germline V gene lookup returns CDR1 MNHNY and CDR2 SVGAGI (reference sequence). The CDR3 DNA is TGTGCCAGCAAGGCGGGGTACACCCCGAATGAGCAGTTCTTC. The encoded protein is CASKAGYTPNEQFF.

V usage is TRBV11-2 and J usage is TRBJ1-2, with TRBD1 as a possible D gene (5 bases). V lost 0 bases, J lost 8 bases, and 13 bases lay in between. The CDR3 loop spans 14 amino acids. CDR1 SGHAT and CDR2 FQNNGV come from the germline V gene. The CDR3 DNA sequence: TGTGCCAGCAGCTTAGAGAGGCAGGGAAACGGCTACACCTTC. Its translation: CASSLERQGNGYTF.

The chain is built from TRBV2 and TRBJ2-1; 14 bases are a match to TRBD2. The length of the CDR3 is 15 residues. V gave up 6 bases and J gave up 8 bases; unmatched junction bases: 6. Germline CDR1 reads SNHLY; CDR2 reads FYNNEI. CDR3 sequence reads: CASSAGTSGSYEQFF. The CDR3 coding sequence is TGTGCCAGCAGCGCCGGGACTAGCGGGAGTTATGAGCAGTTCTTC.

This clone appeared a single time. The CDR3, as DNA: TGTGCCAGCAGCTTAGTGGCACCCACTGAAGCTTTCTTT. It translates to CASSLVAPTEAFF. The chain employs TRBV7-2 and TRBJ1-1; D ambiguous. Trimming removed 1 base at V and 4 bases at J, with 7 bases between. Germline values: CDR1 SGHTA, CDR2 FQGNSA. The length of the CDR3 is 13 residues.